This entry lists 11 T cell receptor beta chains sequenced from one sample in a study of T-cell memory formation after mild COVID-19. TCRdb re-derived calls from the 5' RACE reads in MiXCR, one entry per CDR3 protein. There are hundreds of thousands of distinct CDR3 sequences in the sample; roughly 18% occur only once, and approximately 12% lies in the top ten. Sequenced: PBMCs or a T cell subset sorted from them (not recorded which). Receptors were obtained from an adult woman who had mild COVID-19 (a few samples of this study predate the infection). Cell type and time point are not known.

This chain uses TRBV7-3 with TRBJ2-5; 7 bases are shared with TRBD2. CDR3 length equals 14 residues. CDR1 is SGHTA, CDR2 FQGTGA, per germline. The ends lost 5 bases at V and 2 bases at J; junction bases unmatched: 5. The CDR3, as DNA: TGTGCCAGCAGCGACGGGGGGTATCAAGAGACCCAGTACTTC. Amino acid sequence: CASSDGGYQETQYF.

This clonotype showed up just a few times. The rearrangement uses TRBV18 and TRBJ2-1; no clear D. Germline loops: CDR1 KGHSH, CDR2 LQKENI. This CDR3 is built from 13 residues. Trimming stripped 6 bases from V and 8 bases from J, with 14 bases between. The CDR3 reads CASSFSSLDEQFF. The CDR3 nucleotides read TGTGCCAGCTCCTTCTCGTCGTTGGATGAGCAGTTCTTC.

The rearrangement joins TRBV14 to TRBJ2-5, with a tentative D call TRBD1 (6 bases). This CDR3 is 14 amino acids long. The V gene lost 4 bases and the J gene lost 5 bases, with 14 bases spanning the gap. CDR1 SGHDN and CDR2 FVKESK come from the germline V gene. CDR3 bases: TGTGCCAGCAGCCCTCAGGGGAACGTTGAGACCCAGTACTTC. Residues: CASSPQGNVETQYF.

The chain couples TRBV2 to TRBJ2-1; TRBD2 agrees at 9 bases. With V trimmed by 4 bases and J by 3 bases, 4 bases remained unmatched. Germline CDR1 SNHLY, CDR2 FYNNEI. This CDR3 comprises 15 residues. The CDR3: CASSAETSGYNEQFF. The DNA for the CDR3 is TGTGCCAGCAGTGCCGAGACTAGCGGCTACAATGAGCAGTTCTTC.

This clonotype has a handful of counts. The chain is built from TRBV25-1 and TRBJ1-1, with TRBD1 identical over 8 bases. The V segment lost 5 bases and the J segment 1 base; nucleotides outside the gene matches: 6. The CDR3 runs to 15 residues. Germline V gene data show CDR1 as MGHDK and CDR2 as SYGVNS. The CDR3 bases are TGTGCCAGCAGTTCGAGGGACAGGCCGAACACTGAAGCTTTCTTT. Translating gives CASSSRDRPNTEAFF.

The chain links TRBV7-2 to TRBJ1-5, with D unresolved. The CDR3 loop spans 15 amino acids. The V end lost 3 bases, the J end lost 3 bases, and 12 bases lay between the germline ends. Germline V gene lookup returns CDR1 SGHTA and CDR2 FQGNSA. Written as DNA, the CDR3 is TGTGCCAGCAGCTTGACTGCGCAGAACAATCAGCCCCAGCATTTT. It codes for CASSLTAQNNQPQHF.

The CDR3 loop is CASSQGLGNTGELFF. DNA for the CDR3: TGTGCCAGCAGCCAAGGCCTGGGGAACACCGGGGAGCTGTTTTTT. This chain connects TRBV14 to TRBJ2-2; D gene unclear. V lost 1 base and J 1 base, leaving 7 bases between the germline ends. Germline loops: CDR1 SGHDN, CDR2 FVKESK. This CDR3 spans 15 amino acids.

This clonotype came up once. The V and J genes are TRBV7-3 and TRBJ2-6, with TRBD2 matching over 10 bases. Germline V lookup: CDR1 SGHTA, CDR2 FQGTGA. This CDR3 has 19 amino acids. V gave up 2 bases and J gave up 2 bases; unmatched junction bases: 9. CDR3 amino acids: CASSLDSGGTYAGANVLTF. DNA of the CDR3: TGTGCCAGCAGCTTAGATAGCGGGGGGACCTATGCTGGGGCCAACGTCCTGACTTTC.

The genes are TRBV7-9 and TRBJ2-1; D unresolved. Germline-derived CDR1 and CDR2 are SEHNR and FQNEAQ (reference sequence). This CDR3 comprises 16 residues. The V and J ends lost 5 bases and 1 base respectively, with 15 bases between them. CDR3 amino acids: CASSPPRTESYNEQFF. Here the CDR3 DNA reads TGTGCCAGCAGCCCCCCCCGGACGGAGTCCTACAATGAGCAGTTCTTC.

This clonotype turned up a few times. The CDR3 loop is CATSRDPRGSYGYTF. For the CDR3, the DNA is TGTGCCACCAGCAGAGACCCACGGGGGAGCTATGGCTACACCTTC. The genes are TRBV15 and TRBJ1-2; a weak D match, TRBD1 (5 bases). Deletions cut 0 bases from V and 4 bases from J, with 12 bases between. This CDR3 is built from 15 residues. CDR1 is LNHNV and CDR2 is YYDKDF in the germline V gene (reference sequence).

This clonotype was counted many times. This chain joins TRBV5-6 and TRBJ1-4, with D possibly matching TRBD1 (5 bases). Trimming stripped 0 bases from V and 0 bases from J, with 12 bases between. The CDR3 loop spans 17 amino acids. Germline CDR1 SGHDT, CDR2 YYEEEE. CDR3 residues: CASSLAGTAATNEKLFF. CDR3 DNA sequence: TGTGCCAGCAGCTTGGCCGGGACGGCTGCAACTAATGAAAAACTGTTTTTT.